This T cell receptor beta chain was identified during a study of Ad26.COV2.S vaccination and SARS-CoV-2 variants. Turning to the study itself: Intramuscular Ad26.COV2.S at 5x10^10 or 1x10^11 viral particles. General observations from the study: Reported post-vaccination CD8+ and CD4+ T cell responses to spike showed substantial breadth.

Treatment of the sample: roughly 18 received Ad26.COV2.S at low or high dose, single or two shots; a few received placebo; per-sample allocation not given. All samples were drawn on day 63, counting from the first vaccine or placebo injection. A Boston adult aged 18-55 years was the donor. The vaccine delivered Wuhan-strain SARS-CoV-2 spike through an Ad26 vector. As regards this clone: Its matching antigen is unknown.

Trimming shortened V by 4 bases and J by 5 bases, and 6 bases separated the two germline ends. Germline V gene sequence: CDR1 SGHDT, CDR2 YYEEEE. The CDR3 has 12 amino acids. Libraries were prepared by immunoSEQ multiplex PCR; TCRdb keeps only in-frame clonotypes and omits some of them. Of roughly 380,000 clones in the sample, about 88% were seen once. V usage is TRBV5-6 and J usage is TRBJ2-2; D is undetermined. The sequenced sample was peripheral blood, obtained in a trial of Ad26.COV2.S vaccine versus placebo. This clonotype originated in a person between 18 and 60 years old who received the Ad26.COV2.S COVID-19 vaccine or a placebo. The CDR3 coding sequence is TGTGCCAGCAGCCAAACTACCGGGGAGCTGTTTTTT. It is translated as CASSQTTGELFF.